These T cell receptor beta chains were read from a single sample in a study of T cells after somatic rescue of genetic block. Sequencing was performed with immunoSEQ multiplex PCR; in TCRdb, only in-frame clones are kept and a portion is missing. The sample includes 80,000 to 90,000 clones, 90% of them seen just once. Material: peripheral blood mononuclear cells (PBMCs). The receptors come from a woman younger than 35. The CDR3 runs from the conserved cysteine through the conserved F or W. D genes are given only for firm matches. Only some rows state a clone size, as once, few, many or a class for expanded clones.

CDR3: CASSPRTGANTEAFF
D: TRBD1
V: TRBV6-1
size: -

CDR3: CASSQDTNGEQFF
D: -
V: TRBV4-2
size: few

CDR3: CASSRGSGGGLSTNEKLFF
D: -
V: TRBV5-6
size: -

CDR3: CASSLVTGGYEQYF
D: TRBD1
V: TRBV7-9
size: -

CDR3: CASSPRRRISYEQYF
D: -
V: TRBV5-6
size: -

CDR3: CAITSSGANTGELFF
D: TRBD2
V: TRBV2
size: -

CDR3: CASSRSSLYNEQFF
D: -
V: TRBV5-4
size: -

CDR3: CASSWDSSNQPQHF
D: TRBD1
V: TRBV19
size: -

CDR3: CASSPKGQNSNQPQHF
D: -
V: TRBV18
size: -

CDR3: CASGPGIGYTF
D: -
V: TRBV12-5
size: -

CDR3: CASSLGTTNEQFF
D: TRBD2
V: TRBV27
size: -

CDR3: CASSQSITGGGSYEQYF
D: TRBD2
V: TRBV23-1
size: -

CDR3: CASSSPGLAGSNEQFF
D: TRBD2
V: TRBV2
size: once

CDR3: CASPRNNYGYTF
D: -
V: TRBV2
size: -

CDR3: CASSFLASGYNEQFF
D: TRBD2
V: TRBV28
size: -

CDR3: CASAAESSYNEQFF
D: -
V: TRBV6-5
size: -

CDR3: CASGPRGGKYEQYF
D: TRBD2
V: TRBV12-5
size: -

CDR3: CASRRGGTAYGYTF
D: TRBD1
V: TRBV6-1
size: many

CDR3: CASSFRGVTYEQYF
D: -
V: TRBV27
size: -

CDR3: CASSSRRGEAFF
D: -
V: TRBV5-1
size: -